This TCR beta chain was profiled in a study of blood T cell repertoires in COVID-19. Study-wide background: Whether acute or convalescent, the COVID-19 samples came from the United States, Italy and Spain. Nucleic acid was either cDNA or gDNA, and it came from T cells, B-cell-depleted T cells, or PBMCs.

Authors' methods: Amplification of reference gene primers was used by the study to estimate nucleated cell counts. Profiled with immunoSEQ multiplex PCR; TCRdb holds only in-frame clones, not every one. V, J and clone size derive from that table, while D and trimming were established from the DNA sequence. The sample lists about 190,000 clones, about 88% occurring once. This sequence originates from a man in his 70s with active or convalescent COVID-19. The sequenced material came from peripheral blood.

In DNA, the CDR3 is TGTGCCAGCAGCCGAGGTCGACAGAGAATAGGGCAGCCCCAGCATTTT. Amino acids: CASSRGRQRIGQPQHF. The chain employs TRBV7-8 and TRBJ1-5, with D perhaps matching TRBD1 (5 bases). Trimming took 5 bases from V and 7 from J, leaving 21 bases between them. The germline gives CDR1 SGHVS, CDR2 FQNEAQ. This CDR3 contains 16 residues. Based on the CDR3 plus reference TRBV7-8 and TRBJ1-5, the full variable domain is GAGVSQSPRYKVAKRGQDVALRCDPISGHVSLFWYQQALGQGPEFLTYFQNEAQLDKSGLPSDRFFAERPEGSVSTLKIQRTQQEDSAVYLCASSRGRQRIGQPQHFGDGTRLSIL.